The clone carrying this TCR beta chain was seen a handful of times. As yet, its antigen is unknown. Using a J-beta primer mix together with a sample-barcoded 5' primer, a second PCR was run for roughly 6 to 11 cycles. TCRdb ran MiXCR on the 5' RACE reads and lists one entry per CDR3 protein. The table has hundreds of thousands of distinct CDR3 sequences, 40% to 50% seen once. This entry is derived from a study of blood T cells in healthy people across ages. Deletions cut 1 base from V and 12 bases from J, with 10 bases between. The CDR3 has 12 residues. Study results and limitations: Per million T cells, TCR beta diversity dropped about linearly as age rose.

The rearrangement uses TRBV12-3 or TRBV12-4 and TRBJ2-1; no definite D call. The clonotype was recovered from a man aged 55-75 years in good health. The sample comprised blood. The CDR3 DNA sequence: TGTGCCAGCAGTTTAGTCCCAACGGGGCAGTTCTTC. It translates to CASSLVPTGQFF.